This record looks at one T cell receptor (beta chain) sequence and its context. The target antigen is unknown. At the DNA level, this CDR3 is encoded by other sequences in the same sample as well. CD45RA+ naive and CD45RA-negative memory subsets were separated from CD4+ cells. The source of the sample is a study of shared clonotypes between healthy human individuals. Regarding the study as a whole: Generation probabilities of non-shared clonotypes were lower (relative to those shared by all four donors).

This CDR3 region has 13 residues. Trimming left V 3 bases short and J 5 bases short, with 8 bases between. The germline gives CDR1 MDHEN, CDR2 SYDVKM. Profiling relied on immunoSEQ multiplex PCR, and the TCRdb table lists in-frame clones only, not all of them. The sample shows millions of clones, more than 80% of them seen only once. The clonotype originates from a man younger than 35 in good health. Some clones in this sample may be carry-over from other donors' samples. J is TRBJ1-5 and V is TRBV28, with D perhaps TRBD1 (5 bases). Sequenced input: naive CD4+ T cells from PBMCs. The subset: CD45RA+ positively selected. CDR3 residues: CASSFGGHQPQHF. DNA for the CDR3: TGTGCCAGCAGTTTTGGGGGACATCAGCCCCAGCATTTT.